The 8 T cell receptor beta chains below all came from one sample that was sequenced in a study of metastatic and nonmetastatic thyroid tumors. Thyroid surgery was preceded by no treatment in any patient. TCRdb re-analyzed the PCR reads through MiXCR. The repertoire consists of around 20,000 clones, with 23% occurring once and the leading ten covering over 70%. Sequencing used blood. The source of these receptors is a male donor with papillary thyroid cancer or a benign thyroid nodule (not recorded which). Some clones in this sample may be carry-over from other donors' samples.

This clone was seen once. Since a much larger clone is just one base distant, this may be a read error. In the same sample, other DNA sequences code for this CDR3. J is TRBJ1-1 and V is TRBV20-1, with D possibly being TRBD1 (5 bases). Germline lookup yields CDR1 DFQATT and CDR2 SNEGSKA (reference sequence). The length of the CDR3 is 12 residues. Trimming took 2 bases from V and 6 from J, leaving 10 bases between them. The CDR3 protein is CSARQGIAEAFF. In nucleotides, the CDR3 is TGCAGTGCTAGACAGGGAATCGCTGAAGCTTTCTTT.

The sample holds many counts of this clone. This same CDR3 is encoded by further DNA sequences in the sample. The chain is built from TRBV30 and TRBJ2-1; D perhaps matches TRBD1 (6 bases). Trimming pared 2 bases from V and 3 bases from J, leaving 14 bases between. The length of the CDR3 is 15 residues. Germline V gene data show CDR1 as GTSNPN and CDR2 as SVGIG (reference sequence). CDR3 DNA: TGTGCCTGGAGTCTTACAGGGTATAGCTACAATGAGCAGTTCTTC. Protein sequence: CAWSLTGYSYNEQFF.

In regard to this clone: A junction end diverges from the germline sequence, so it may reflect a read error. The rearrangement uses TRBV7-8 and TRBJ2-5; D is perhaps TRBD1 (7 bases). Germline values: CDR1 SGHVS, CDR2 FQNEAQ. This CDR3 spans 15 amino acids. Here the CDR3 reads CASSFRGDVQEAQYF. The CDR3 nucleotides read TGTGCCAGCAGCTTCAGGGGGGACGTCCAAGAGGCCCAGTACTTC.

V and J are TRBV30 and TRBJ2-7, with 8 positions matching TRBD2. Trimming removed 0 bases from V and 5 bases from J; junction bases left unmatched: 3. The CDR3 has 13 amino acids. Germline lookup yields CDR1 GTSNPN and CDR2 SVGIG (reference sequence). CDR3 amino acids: CAWSVSAGDEQYF. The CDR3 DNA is TGTGCCTGGAGTGTATCAGCGGGGGACGAGCAGTACTTC.

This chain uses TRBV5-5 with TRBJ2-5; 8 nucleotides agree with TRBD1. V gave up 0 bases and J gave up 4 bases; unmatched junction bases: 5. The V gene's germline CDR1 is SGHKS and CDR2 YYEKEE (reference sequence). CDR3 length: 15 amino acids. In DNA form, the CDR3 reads TGTGCCAGCAGCTTGGCCCCCGACAGGGGAGAGACCCAGTACTTC. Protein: CASSLAPDRGETQYF.

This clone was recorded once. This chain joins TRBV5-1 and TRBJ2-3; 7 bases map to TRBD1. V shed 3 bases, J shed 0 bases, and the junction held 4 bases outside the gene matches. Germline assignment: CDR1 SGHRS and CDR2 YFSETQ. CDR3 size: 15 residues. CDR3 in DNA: TGCGCCAGCAGCTGGACAGGCTCTAGCACAGATACGCAGTATTTT. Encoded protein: CASSWTGSSTDTQYF.

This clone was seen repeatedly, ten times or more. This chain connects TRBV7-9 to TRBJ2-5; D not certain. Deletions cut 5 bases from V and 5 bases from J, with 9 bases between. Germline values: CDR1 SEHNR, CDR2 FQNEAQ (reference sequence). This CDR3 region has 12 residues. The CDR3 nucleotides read TGTGCCAGCAGCCGAGTGATGGAGACCCAGTACTTC. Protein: CASSRVMETQYF.

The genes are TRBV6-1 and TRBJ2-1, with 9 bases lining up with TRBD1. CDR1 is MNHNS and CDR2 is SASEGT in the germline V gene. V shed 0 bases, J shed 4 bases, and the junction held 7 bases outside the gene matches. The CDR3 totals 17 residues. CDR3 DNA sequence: TGTGCCAGCAGTGAAGCGCTGGGGACAGGGCCTTACAATGAGCAGTTCTTC. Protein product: CASSEALGTGPYNEQFF.